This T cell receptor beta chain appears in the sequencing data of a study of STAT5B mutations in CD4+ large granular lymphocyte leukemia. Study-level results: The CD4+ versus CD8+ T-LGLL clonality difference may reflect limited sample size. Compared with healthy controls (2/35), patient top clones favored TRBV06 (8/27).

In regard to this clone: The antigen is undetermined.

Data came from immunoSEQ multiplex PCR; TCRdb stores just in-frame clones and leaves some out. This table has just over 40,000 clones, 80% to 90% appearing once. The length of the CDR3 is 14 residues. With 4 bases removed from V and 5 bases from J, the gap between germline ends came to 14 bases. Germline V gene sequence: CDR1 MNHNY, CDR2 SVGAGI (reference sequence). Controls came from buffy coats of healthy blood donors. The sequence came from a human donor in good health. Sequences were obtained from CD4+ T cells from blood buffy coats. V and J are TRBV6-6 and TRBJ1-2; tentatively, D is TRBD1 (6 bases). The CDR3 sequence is CASSSQGTRYGYTF. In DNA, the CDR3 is TGTGCCAGCAGTTCCCAGGGGACTAGGTATGGCTACACCTTC.